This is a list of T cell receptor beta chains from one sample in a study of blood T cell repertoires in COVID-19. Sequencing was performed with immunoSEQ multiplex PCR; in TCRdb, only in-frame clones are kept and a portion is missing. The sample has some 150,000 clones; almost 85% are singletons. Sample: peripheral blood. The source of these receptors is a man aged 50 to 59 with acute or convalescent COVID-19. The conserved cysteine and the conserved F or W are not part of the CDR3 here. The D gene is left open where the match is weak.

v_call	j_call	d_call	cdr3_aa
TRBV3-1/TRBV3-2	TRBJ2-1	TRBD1	ASSHSARGLGAASEQF
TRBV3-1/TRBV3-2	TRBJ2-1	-	ASSHLREVNEQF
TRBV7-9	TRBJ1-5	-	ASSLEGVAQH
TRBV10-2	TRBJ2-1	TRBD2	ASSERDSYNEQF
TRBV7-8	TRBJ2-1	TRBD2	ASSWGGVYNEQF
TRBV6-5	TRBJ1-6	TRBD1	ASSYWTGGDSPLH
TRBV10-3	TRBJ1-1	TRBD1	AISESGTVNTEAF
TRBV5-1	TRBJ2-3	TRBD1	ASSFAGTGTDTQY
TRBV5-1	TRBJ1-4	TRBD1	ASSFQGASEKLF
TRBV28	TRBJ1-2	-	ASSFRGADYGYT
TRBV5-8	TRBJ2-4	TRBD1	ASRRTGGGKNIQY
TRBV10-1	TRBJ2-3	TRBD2	ASTSGMTGDTQY
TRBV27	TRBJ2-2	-	ASRRGGYTGELF
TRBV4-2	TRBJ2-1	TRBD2	ASSQLISGRPRSYNEQF
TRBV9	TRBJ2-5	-	ASSARTQETQY
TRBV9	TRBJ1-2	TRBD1	ASSPRQGAGGYT
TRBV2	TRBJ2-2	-	ASSVRGRTGELF
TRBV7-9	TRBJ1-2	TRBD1	ASRSRTGLYGYT
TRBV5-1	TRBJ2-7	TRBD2	ASSLVMGSGGPDSYEQY
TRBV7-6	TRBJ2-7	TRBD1	ASSPGGGQGAYEQY
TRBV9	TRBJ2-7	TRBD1	ASSVAGQGVGEQY
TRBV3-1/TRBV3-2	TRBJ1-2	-	ASSLGLYGYT